The clone carrying this T cell receptor (beta chain) was counted many times. The data were taken from a study of T-cell reconstitution after alpha-beta-depleted transplantation in children. There are 14 residues in the CDR3. V was shortened by 3 bases and J by 0 bases, with 6 bases between the two germline ends. From germline, CDR1 is SGHDT and CDR2 YYEEEE. It was with unique molecular identifiers that the TCRbeta library was prepared. TCRdb re-analysed the PCR reads in MiXCR, keeping a single row per CDR3 protein. The sample records roughly 300,000 distinct CDR3 sequences, 10% being singletons. The sequence was collected from a human donor who donated a stem cell graft to a child with acute lymphoblastic leukemia. The J gene is TRBJ2-2, the V gene TRBV5-6, with a weak D call TRBD1 (5 bases). The sample was PBMCs from the stem cell graft donor, taken from the stem cell graft. The DNA for the CDR3 is TGTGCCAGCAGCTGGGGCGCGAACACCGGGGAGCTGTTTTTT. Protein sequence: CASSWGANTGELFF.